Listed below are T cell receptor beta chains from one sample, sequenced in a study of CD8+ T cells in alopecia areata. Produced via immunoSEQ multiplex PCR; TCRdb's table is partial and in-frame only. The sample contains some 150,000 clones, about 66% of which appear only once. Sequenced here: CD8+ T cells sorted from blood, sampled at week 0. The receptors were sampled from a human donor with alopecia areata. CDR3s include the opening cysteine and the closing phenylalanine or tryptophan. D genes are given only for firm matches. The listing skips clone size in some rows; elsewhere it reads once, few, many or a size class.

v_gene	j_gene	abundance	d_gene	CDR3nt	CDR3aa
TRBV15	TRBJ1-3	NA	TRBD1	TGTGCCACCAGCAGAGCCCAGGGGGCTTACGGAAACACCATATATTTT	CATSRAQGAYGNTIYF
TRBV5-1	TRBJ2-4	NA	TRBD2	TGCGCCAGCAGCTTGGCGGGGGGAGGAACCACGGGGCAAAAAACCAAAAACATTCAGTACTTC	CASSLAGGGTTGQKTKNIQYF
TRBV5-1	TRBJ1-4	once	NA	TGCGCCAGCAGCCATAGGGGGTCAAATAATGAAAAACTGTTTTTT	CASSHRGSNNEKLFF
TRBV4-1	TRBJ2-2	once	NA	TGCGCCAGCACGGTGGGAGCGGGCAACACCGGGGAGCTGTTTTTT	CASTVGAGNTGELFF
TRBV4-1	TRBJ2-1	NA	NA	TGCGCCAGCAGCCCAACCTGGAACACCTACAATGAGCAGTTCTTC	CASSPTWNTYNEQFF
TRBV15	TRBJ1-5	NA	NA	TGTGCCACCAGCAATGGGGGTAGTCAGCCCCAGCATTTT	CATSNGGSQPQHF
TRBV19	TRBJ1-2	NA	TRBD1	TGTGCCCACCTGGACAGGGGACCTCTCTCATATGGCTACACCTTC	CAHLDRGPLSYGYTF
TRBV6-6	TRBJ2-3	NA	TRBD2	TGTGCCAGCAGTTACCCGACTAGCGGGGGACGAGATACGCAGTATTTT	CASSYPTSGGRDTQYF
TRBV19	TRBJ2-3	NA	NA	TGTGCCAGTAGCTCAGGGGCAGATACGCAGTATTTT	CASSSGADTQYF
TRBV19	TRBJ2-1	NA	NA	TGTGCCAGTACCCTAGGTGGACAGCGAACCTCCTACAATGAGCAGTTCTTC	CASTLGGQRTSYNEQFF
TRBV5-1	TRBJ2-1	NA	TRBD2	TGCGCCAGCAGCTCCCTAGCGGGGGGGGACAATGAGCAGTTCTTC	CASSSLAGGDNEQFF
TRBV6-1	TRBJ1-5	NA	NA	TGTGCCACTGACAGAGGCAATCAGCCCCAGCATTTT	CATDRGNQPQHF
TRBV5-1	TRBJ2-1	once	NA	TGCGCCAGCAGGGACAGCTACAATGAGCAGTTCTTC	CASRDSYNEQFF
TRBV7-8	TRBJ2-3	NA	NA	TGTGCCAGCAGCTTAATGGCAGATACGCAGTATTTT	CASSLMADTQYF
TRBV14	TRBJ2-7	few	NA	TGTGCCAGCAGCCAAGGCGGGCCGTCCCCCTACGAGCAGTACTTC	CASSQGGPSPYEQYF
TRBV27	TRBJ1-6	once	NA	TGTGCCAGCAGTTTAAGTCAGGGGCTTGTGAATTCACCCCTCCACTTT	CASSLSQGLVNSPLHF
TRBV4-2	TRBJ2-3	NA	TRBD2	TGTGCCAGCAGCCCAACTTTAGGCGGGGGGGCGACAGATACGCAGTATTTT	CASSPTLGGGATDTQYF
TRBV10-3	TRBJ2-3	NA	NA	TGTGCCATCAGTGCGGCAGGACCCACAGATACGCAGTATTTT	CAISAAGPTDTQYF
TRBV10-3	TRBJ2-2	many	NA	TGTGCCAGCAGTATGCAACAGCTTACCGGGGAGCTGTTTTTT	CASSMQQLTGELFF
TRBV12-5	TRBJ2-5	few	TRBD1	TGTGCTAGTGGTCTCTTCCCGGGACAGGGATACCAAGAGACCCAGTACTTC	CASGLFPGQGYQETQYF
TRBV4-1	TRBJ2-2	NA	TRBD1	TGCGCCAGCAGCCAGGACAGGGTGGGCCGCACCGGGGAGCTGTTTTTT	CASSQDRVGRTGELFF
TRBV4-2	TRBJ2-2	few	NA	TGTGCCAGCAGCCAAGATTACCTCGGGCAGGGGCCGAACACCGGGGAGCTGTTTTTT	CASSQDYLGQGPNTGELFF
TRBV19	TRBJ2-3	NA	NA	TGTGCCAGTAGTACTCGGCGGAAGAGGCAGTATTTT	CASSTRRKRQYF
TRBV7-2	TRBJ1-2	NA	NA	TGTGCCAGCCTCCTGTTGAGAGGCTACACCTTC	CASLLLRGYTF
TRBV5-5	TRBJ1-5	few	NA	TGTGCCAGCAGTCATTCGATCTATAGCAATCAGCCCCAGCATTTT	CASSHSIYSNQPQHF
TRBV7-2	TRBJ1-1	NA	NA	TGTGCCAGCAGCTTCTACGGGGGTAGGGCTTTCTTT	CASSFYGGRAFF
TRBV29-1	TRBJ2-7	NA	TRBD1	TGCAGCGTTGAAGAGGACAGGGGTTACGAGCAGTACTTC	CSVEEDRGYEQYF
TRBV5-6	TRBJ2-7	NA	NA	TGTGCCAGCAGCTTGTCTCTTTACGAGCAGTACTTC	CASSLSLYEQYF
TRBV20-1	TRBJ1-1	NA	TRBD1	TGCACCGCACAGGGGAGTACTGAAGCTTTCTTT	CTAQGSTEAFF
TRBV7-9	TRBJ2-5	NA	NA	TGTGCCAGCAGCAGGGAGAATAAAGAGACCCAGTACTTC	CASSRENKETQYF
TRBV29-1	TRBJ2-5	NA	TRBD1	TGCAGCGCCCCACTCCAGGGGGATCGAGGACAAGAGACCCAGTACTTC	CSAPLQGDRGQETQYF
TRBV23-1	TRBJ2-6	NA	NA	TGCGCCACCCAAGGCCGGAGGAAAGTGAGAAAGTCTGGGGCCAACGTCCTGACTTTC	CATQGRRKVRKSGANVLTF
TRBV18	TRBJ2-1	NA	NA	TGTGCCAGCTCACCGGCCCGGGCCTCGAAGGGACCTACATACAATGAGCAGTTCTTC	CASSPARASKGPTYNEQFF
TRBV6-6	TRBJ2-3	NA	NA	TGTGCCAGCAGTTACTCGGCCGGGGGGCTCACAGATACGCAGTATTTT	CASSYSAGGLTDTQYF
TRBV30	TRBJ2-5	NA	TRBD1	TGTGCCTGGAGCGCTTTTGGGGACAGGGGGTGGTGGACCCAGTACTTC	CAWSAFGDRGWWTQYF
TRBV7-9	TRBJ1-1	NA	NA	TGTGCCAGCAGCCGTGGGGGTGAAGCTTTCTTT	CASSRGGEAFF
TRBV2	TRBJ1-1	few	NA	TGTGCCAGCAGGGACAGAATGAACACTGAAGCTTTCTTT	CASRDRMNTEAFF
TRBV10-1	TRBJ2-1	once	NA	TGCGCCAGCAGTGAGGGTCGAGATACTGAGCAGTTCTTC	CASSEGRDTEQFF
TRBV4-1	TRBJ2-1	NA	TRBD1	TGCGCCAGCAGCCTCGGACAGGGGTCGGTCAATGAGCAGTTCTTC	CASSLGQGSVNEQFF
TRBV25-1	TRBJ1-2	NA	TRBD1	TGTGCCAGCAGTACAAGCAGGGGGCGGGATGGCTACACCTTC	CASSTSRGRDGYTF
TRBV19	TRBJ2-7	few	NA	TGTGCCAGTAGTATGGTGTTCGACAGGCCCTACGAGCAGTACTTC	CASSMVFDRPYEQYF